This T cell receptor (beta chain) is from a study of pediatric ulcerative colitis. Study-wide points: Rectal repertoires separated controls, mild-moderate and acute severe colitis.

Trimming shortened V by 0 bases and J by 6 bases, and 11 bases separated the two germline ends. CDR3 length equals 15 residues. The germline gives CDR1 LGHNA, CDR2 YNFKEQ. A remark on this clone: Antigen: not known.

At colonoscopy, a blood sample was also collected. Some clones are missing from TCRdb's copy, which holds only in-frame ones; the method was immunoSEQ multiplex PCR. This repertoire shows about 32,000 clones, around 82% found once; its top ten account for around 4.4%. The chain has TRBV4-2 and TRBJ2-2; no firm D call. The specimen was blood. The sequence was obtained from a boy younger than 18 with severe ulcerative colitis. CDR3 residues: CASSQDGPGAGELFF. The DNA for the CDR3 is TGTGCCAGCAGCCAAGATGGGCCGGGCGCCGGGGAGCTGTTTTTT.